This is a list of T cell receptor beta chains from one sample in a study of T cell repertoires in cytomegalovirus infection. In TCRdb, the reads were re-called with MiXCR into one record per CDR3 protein. The sample comprises some 800,000 distinct CDR3 sequences, under 35% of which are singletons, and approximately 14% rests with the top ten. Their antigen targets remain unknown. Sequences were derived from cultured CD8+ T cells from PBMCs, sampled from culture after CMV antigen stimulation. Every receptor here comes from a human donor in good health (CMV status not recorded). Some clones in this sample may be carry-over from other donors' samples. Each CDR3 is given with its conserved first and last residue. The order of the fields is V gene, clone size, D gene, J gene, CDR3 DNA, CDR3 protein. A D gene is named only where the DNA matches it firmly. For some rows the clone size is stated as once, few or many, or as a class when expanded; others skip it.

V: TRBV7-8; size: many; D: TRBD2; J: TRBJ2-2; DNA: TGTGCCAGCAGCTCGAGCGGGGGGTTAAACACCGGGGAGCTGTTTTTT; CDR3: CASSSSGGLNTGELFF
V: TRBV7-8; size: many; D: -; J: TRBJ2-1; DNA: TGTGCCAGCAGCTTAGGACTAGTCTACAATGAGCAGTTCTTC; CDR3: CASSLGLVYNEQFF
V: TRBV2; size: -; D: -; J: TRBJ1-1; DNA: TGTGCCAGCAGTGAGGTTTCCAGGAACACTGAAGCTTTCTTT; CDR3: CASSEVSRNTEAFF
V: TRBV20-1; size: -; D: -; J: TRBJ2-2; DNA: TGCAGTGCTAGGGAGGGGATATCGAACACCGGGGAGCTGTTTTTT; CDR3: CSAREGISNTGELFF
V: TRBV7-6; size: few; D: -; J: TRBJ1-1; DNA: TGTGCCAGCAGCCGCGGAGTGCGGCCCCAGCCGAGGTACACTGAAGCTTTCTTT; CDR3: CASSRGVRPQPRYTEAFF
V: TRBV27; size: few; D: -; J: TRBJ1-1; DNA: TGTGCCAGCAGAATCGGGGGGGCGAACACTGAAGCTTTCTTT; CDR3: CASRIGGANTEAFF
V: TRBV7-6; size: -; D: -; J: TRBJ1-5; DNA: TGTGCCAGCAGCCCCCAGGGTGGAGGCAATCAGCCCCAGCATTTT; CDR3: CASSPQGGGNQPQHF
V: TRBV11-2; size: few; D: -; J: TRBJ1-5; DNA: TGTGCCAGCAGCTTAGGGACCGATTATAGCAATCAGCCCCAGCATTTT; CDR3: CASSLGTDYSNQPQHF
V: TRBV6-1; size: many; D: -; J: TRBJ2-1; DNA: TGTGCCACCACCCCGAGGGGGGAGTCCTACAATGAGCAGTTCTTC; CDR3: CATTPRGESYNEQFF
V: TRBV7-2; size: many; D: TRBD1; J: TRBJ2-7; DNA: TGTGCCAGCAGCTTCGCCGGGACAGGGAGCGAGCAGTACTTC; CDR3: CASSFAGTGSEQYF
V: TRBV6-5; size: -; D: -; J: TRBJ1-5; DNA: TGTGCCAGCAGTTACTCCCAAGGTCCAGCTCAGCCCCAGCATTTT; CDR3: CASSYSQGPAQPQHF
V: TRBV7-8; size: many; D: -; J: TRBJ2-5; DNA: TGTGCCAGCAGCTTAGTAACAGAGACCCAGTACTTC; CDR3: CASSLVTETQYF
V: TRBV2; size: -; D: TRBD1; J: TRBJ2-5; DNA: TGTGCCATCCCCGGACAGGGGGTAAGAGAGACCCAGTACTTC; CDR3: CAIPGQGVRETQYF
V: TRBV28; size: -; D: -; J: TRBJ1-2; DNA: TGTGCCAGCAGACCCCCCGGGACTACCTACTATGGCTACACCTTC; CDR3: CASRPPGTTYYGYTF
V: TRBV24-1; size: many; D: -; J: TRBJ1-2; DNA: TGTGCCACCAGTGATCGGGCCACTAACTATGGCTACACCTTC; CDR3: CATSDRATNYGYTF
V: TRBV7-9; size: -; D: -; J: TRBJ1-4; DNA: TGTGCCAGCAGCTTAATCTGGGAGAAGGAGGAAAAACTGTTTTTT; CDR3: CASSLIWEKEEKLFF
V: TRBV6-5; size: -; D: TRBD1; J: TRBJ1-1; DNA: TGTGCCACCCGACAGGGGATTATGAACACTGAAGCTTTCTTT; CDR3: CATRQGIMNTEAFF